These T cell receptor beta chains were read from a single sample in a study of OX40 agonist ivuxolimab in advanced cancers. Generated by immunoSEQ multiplex PCR, the TCRdb table keeps only in-frame clones and is missing some. Of just under 75,000 clones detected, approximately 90% appear once; the ten largest clones hold 0.44%. The source material was CD4+ or CD8+ T cells sorted from blood, sampled in a trial of the OX40 agonist ivuxolimab. The receptors come from an adult with an advanced solid tumor such as melanoma, head and neck, liver or kidney cancer. Both conserved end residues are part of each CDR3. Each record gives: clone size, J gene, D gene, V gene, CDR3 DNA, CDR3 protein. D genes are given only for firm matches. Size values are once, few and many counts, or a class for expanded clones, and some rows have none.

>NA|TRBJ1-5|TRBD1|TRBV27
TGTGCCAGCAGCGCGACAGGGGAGGGTAATCAGCCCCAGCATTTT
CASSATGEGNQPQHF
>NA|TRBJ1-2|NA|TRBV5-4
TGTGCCAGCAGCTTGGTTAGTTCTGGCTACACCTTC
CASSLVSSGYTF
>NA|TRBJ1-4|NA|TRBV6-1
TGTGCCAGCAGTGAACGGGGCGCGGCTAATGAAAAACTGTTTTTT
CASSERGAANEKLFF
>NA|TRBJ2-1|TRBD2|TRBV11-3
TGTGCCAGCAGCTTAGAAGGAGGCGGGACTAGCACTTTCCATGAGCAGTTCTTC
CASSLEGGGTSTFHEQFF
>NA|TRBJ1-4|TRBD1|TRBV7-6
TGTGCCAGCAGCCCCCAGACAGGGCGTAATGAAAAACTGTTTTTT
CASSPQTGRNEKLFF
>NA|TRBJ2-1|TRBD2|TRBV7-2
TGTGCCAGCAGACGACCGGGACTAGCGGGAGCAGCCTACAATGAGCAGTTCTTC
CASRRPGLAGAAYNEQFF
>NA|TRBJ2-7|TRBD1|TRBV4-2
TGTGCCAGCAGCCAACTAAACAGGGGCGAGCAGTACTTC
CASSQLNRGEQYF
>NA|TRBJ2-3|NA|TRBV11-3
TGTGCCAGCAGCTTTGAAAGTCTTACAGATACGCAGTATTTT
CASSFESLTDTQYF
>NA|TRBJ2-7|NA|TRBV2
TGTGCCAGCAGTAATGAACATATCCGGGTTCCCGAGCAGTACTTC
CASSNEHIRVPEQYF
>NA|TRBJ1-2|TRBD1|TRBV7-2
TGTGCCAGCAGCCCGCTGGGACAGGGAATCTATGGCTACACCTTC
CASSPLGQGIYGYTF
>NA|TRBJ2-2|TRBD2|TRBV19
TGTGCCAGTAACCCTCGGGGGGTACCGCGCGTGACCGGGGAGCTGTTTTTT
CASNPRGVPRVTGELFF
>NA|TRBJ2-7|TRBD2|TRBV7-9
TGTGCCAGCAGCTCGTTCGAGCGGGAGTTATACGAGCAGTACTTC
CASSSFERELYEQYF
>NA|TRBJ2-2|NA|TRBV7-7
TGTGCCAGCAGCTCTAGCCCGAACACCGGGGAGCTGTTTTTT
CASSSSPNTGELFF
>NA|TRBJ2-7|NA|TRBV29-1
TGCAGCGTTTTGTGGCAGGCGGGCTACGAGCAGTACTTC
CSVLWQAGYEQYF
>NA|TRBJ2-1|NA|TRBV7-8
TGTGCCAGCAGCTTACACCAGCGGAGAGACAATGAGCAGTTCTTC
CASSLHQRRDNEQFF
>NA|TRBJ2-1|NA|TRBV5-4
TGTGCCAGCAGCCCCCAGGGGTTTAGGGATGAGCAGTTCTTC
CASSPQGFRDEQFF
>NA|TRBJ2-7|NA|TRBV10-3
TGTGCCATCAGTGAGGGTTCCGGGATCAACGAGCAGTACTTC
CAISEGSGINEQYF
>NA|TRBJ1-5|NA|TRBV28
TGTGCCAGCAGTTTTAGTATAAGCAATCAGCCCCAGCATTTT
CASSFSISNQPQHF
>once|TRBJ2-1|TRBD2|TRBV5-4
TGTGCCAGCAGCCCGACTAGCGGGGGCTACAATGAGCAGTTCTTC
CASSPTSGGYNEQFF
>few|TRBJ2-1|TRBD1|TRBV29-1
TGCAGCGCCGTTGCAGGGGGCTTGACCTACAATGAGCAGTTCTTC
CSAVAGGLTYNEQFF
>NA|TRBJ2-1|NA|TRBV4-3
TGCGCCAGCAGCCATTTAGCGAGTAGCTCCTACAATGAGCAGTTCTTC
CASSHLASSSYNEQFF
>NA|TRBJ1-2|TRBD1|TRBV7-2
TGTGCCAGCAGCTCGGGACAGGGACTCTTAGATGGCTACACCTTC
CASSSGQGLLDGYTF
>NA|TRBJ2-1|TRBD2|TRBV6-1
TGTGCCAGCGGCGGGGGACTGGGAAACAATGAGCAGTTCTTC
CASGGGLGNNEQFF
>NA|TRBJ2-7|TRBD1|TRBV2
TGTGCCAGCAGACGACAGGGGCGAACCTACGAGCAGTACTTC
CASRRQGRTYEQYF
>NA|TRBJ2-1|NA|TRBV10-3
TGTGCCATCAAATTCCAGGAGGATGAGCAGTTCTTC
CAIKFQEDEQFF
>NA|TRBJ1-1|NA|TRBV19
TGTGCCAGTAGTCTGAACAGGAACACTGAAGCTTTCTTT
CASSLNRNTEAFF
>NA|TRBJ2-7|TRBD2|TRBV5-1
TGCGCCAGCAGCTTGGGGGCTAGCGGGAGCCTCGGCTACGAGCAGTACTTC
CASSLGASGSLGYEQYF
>NA|TRBJ2-7|NA|TRBV27
TGTGCCAGCAGTGGTTGGGGGGCGGGAGCAATCGAGCAGTACTTC
CASSGWGAGAIEQYF
>NA|TRBJ1-1|NA|TRBV11-3
TGTGCCAGCAGCTTAGGACAGCCGAACACTGAAGCTTTCTTT
CASSLGQPNTEAFF
>NA|TRBJ2-5|TRBD2|TRBV7-9
TGTGCCAGCAGCGCACTAGCGGGAGGGCCGACGGAGACCCAGTACTTC
CASSALAGGPTETQYF
>NA|TRBJ1-1|NA|TRBV19
TGTGCCAGTAGGGACAGTCCGGCCAAAGGTCGAGCTTTCTTT
CASRDSPAKGRAFF
>few|TRBJ2-1|NA|TRBV27
TGTGCCAGCAGTTTTCTGAATGAGCAGTTCTTC
CASSFLNEQFF
>NA|TRBJ2-2|NA|TRBV7-2
TGTGCCAGCAGCCCTGCCCGGGGGGCGGAGGTAAACACCGGGGAGCTGTTTTTT
CASSPARGAEVNTGELFF
>NA|TRBJ2-1|TRBD2|TRBV14
TGTGCCAGCAGCCCCTCCCCCCGCGGGAGCCACTACAATGAGCAGTTCTTC
CASSPSPRGSHYNEQFF
>once|TRBJ1-1|NA|TRBV18
TGTGCCAGCTCACCACCACGAACTCGAAACACTGAAGCTTTCTTT
CASSPPRTRNTEAFF
>NA|TRBJ2-7|NA|TRBV5-1
TGCGCCAGCAGCTTGGACAGGGACGAGCAGTACTTC
CASSLDRDEQYF
>NA|TRBJ2-7|NA|TRBV30
TGTGCCTGGACCCGAGGGAGCGTCGAGCAGTACTTC
CAWTRGSVEQYF
>NA|TRBJ1-2|NA|TRBV12-5
TGTGCTAGTGGTTTGTTTCAGGGCGACTATGGCTACACCTTC
CASGLFQGDYGYTF
>NA|TRBJ2-7|NA|TRBV5-6
TGTGCCAGCAGCCTATGGCGTGAGCAGTACTTC
CASSLWREQYF
>NA|TRBJ1-1|NA|TRBV11-2
TGTGCCAGCAGCTTATCTGTTCTGGGGGAGGCTGACACTGAAGCTTTCTTT
CASSLSVLGEADTEAFF
>once|TRBJ1-1|NA|TRBV10-1
TGCGCCAGCACGGGACTGGGGGGCACTGAAGCTTTCTTT
CASTGLGGTEAFF
>NA|TRBJ2-2|TRBD1|TRBV6-6
TGTGCCATTGGGACAGGGGGATTCACCGGGGAGCTGTTTTTT
CAIGTGGFTGELFF
>NA|TRBJ1-3|NA|TRBV2
TGTGCCAGCAGTGCGTCGGGGTCCTCTGGAAACACCATATATTTT
CASSASGSSGNTIYF
>NA|TRBJ1-4|TRBD1|TRBV2
TGTGCCAGCACCCCGGGACAGACAAATGAAAAACTGTTTTTT
CASTPGQTNEKLFF
>once|TRBJ1-1|NA|TRBV6-5
TGTGCCAGCAGTTACCAAATTACTTCCGCAGGGTCTGAAGCTTTCTTT
CASSYQITSAGSEAFF
>NA|TRBJ2-6|NA|TRBV2
TGTGCCAGCAGTGACTGGCAGGCGCTGGGGGTTGGGGCCAACGTCCTGACTTTC
CASSDWQALGVGANVLTF
>NA|TRBJ1-2|TRBD1|TRBV9
TGTGCCAGCAGCCCCCGGGACAGGGTAGTCTATGGCTACACCTTC
CASSPRDRVVYGYTF
>NA|TRBJ1-1|NA|TRBV19
TGTGCCACGAAAGGAGTCTACCTCTCCAGGAACACTGAAGCTTTCTTT
CATKGVYLSRNTEAFF
>NA|TRBJ1-2|NA|TRBV5-4
TGTGCCAGCAGCAAGGACGTCCTCAACTATGGCTACACCTTC
CASSKDVLNYGYTF
>NA|TRBJ2-5|NA|TRBV5-1
TGCGCCAGCAGCGCCAAGGGCCAGGGGCCGTTCCGGGAGACCCAGTACTTC
CASSAKGQGPFRETQYF
>NA|TRBJ2-3|TRBD2|TRBV10-2
TGCGCCAGCAGCGGGTGGCTAGCGGAAGACACTAGCACAGATACGCAGTATTTT
CASSGWLAEDTSTDTQYF
>once|TRBJ2-2|NA|TRBV6-6
TGTGCCAGCCGCGCAGGAAACACCGGGGAGCTGTTTTTT
CASRAGNTGELFF
>NA|TRBJ2-1|TRBD2|TRBV9
TGTGCCAGCAGCGCCCTCTCGGGGGGGGACCAAAACAATGAGCAGTTCTTC
CASSALSGGDQNNEQFF
>NA|TRBJ2-7|NA|TRBV7-2
TGTGCCAGCAGCCAAATGGCCTTGTCCTCCTACGAGCAGTACTTC
CASSQMALSSYEQYF
>NA|TRBJ2-7|NA|TRBV12-5
TGTGCTAGTGGTCCCCAGGGCAGCGGATCCCCCCGGAGCACTGGCGAGCAGTACTTC
CASGPQGSGSPRSTGEQYF